This TCR beta chain came from a study of blood T cell repertoires in COVID-19. On the study more broadly: The United States, Italy and Spain supplied acute and convalescent COVID-19 samples.

J was trimmed by 4 bases and V by 5 bases; bases with no gene match: 3. This CDR3 is built from 14 residues. Germline loops: CDR1 ENHRY, CDR2 SYGVKD. Per the original methods: For nucleated cells, counts were estimated from reference gene primer amplification. The data were produced by immunoSEQ multiplex PCR, yet TCRdb's version contains in-frame clones alone and is incomplete. Clonal size and the V and J genes are those of that table, whereas D and trimming came from the DNA. The sample contains about 480,000 clones, around nine tenths of which appear only once. The clonotype originates from a woman aged 25 to 39 with acute or convalescent COVID-19. The chain uses TRBV10-3 and TRBJ2-2, with 8 positions matching TRBD2. Sequencing was done on a sample of peripheral blood. CDR3 sequence (DNA): TGTGCCATCAGTTTGGCGGGAGGCACCGGGGAGCTGTTTTTT. Its protein product is CAISLAGGTGELFF.